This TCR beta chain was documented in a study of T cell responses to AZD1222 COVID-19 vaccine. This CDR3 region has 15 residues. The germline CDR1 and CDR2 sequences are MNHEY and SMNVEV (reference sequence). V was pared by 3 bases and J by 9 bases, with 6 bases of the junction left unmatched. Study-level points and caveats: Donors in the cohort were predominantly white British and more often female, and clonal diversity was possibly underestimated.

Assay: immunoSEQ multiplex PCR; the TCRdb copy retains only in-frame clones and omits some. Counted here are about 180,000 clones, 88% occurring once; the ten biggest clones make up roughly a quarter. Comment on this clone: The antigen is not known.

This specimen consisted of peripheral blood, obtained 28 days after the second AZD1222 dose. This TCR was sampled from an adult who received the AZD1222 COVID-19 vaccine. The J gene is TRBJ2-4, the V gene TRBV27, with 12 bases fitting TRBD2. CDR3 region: CASSFASGRGVIQYF. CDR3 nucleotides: TGTGCCAGCAGTTTTGCTAGCGGGAGGGGGGTCATTCAGTACTTC.